Sequencing of this T cell receptor beta chain was carried out in a study of blood T cell repertoires in COVID-19. Study in general: Collection of acute and convalescent COVID-19 samples took place in the United States, Italy and Spain.

Profiling relied on immunoSEQ multiplex PCR, and the TCRdb table lists in-frame clones only, not all of them. The sample carries around 140,000 clones, roughly 90% recorded once. This receptor was obtained from a man between 65 and 79 years old with active COVID-19. Sequencing was performed on peripheral blood.

This chain's CDR3 is CASWAIGQTTEAFF. The CDR3 region has the DNA TGTGCCAGCTGGGCGATAGGACAGACGACTGAAGCTTTCTTT. The chain has TRBV27 and TRBJ1-1; possibly TRBD1 for D (6 bases). Germline CDR1 MNHEY, CDR2 SMNVEV (reference sequence). This CDR3 region has 14 residues. Trimming took off 8 bases at V and 5 bases at J, with 18 bases between the two ends.